What follows are 26 T cell receptor beta chains derived from one specimen sequenced in a study of T cells in localized non-small cell lung cancer. Using immunoSEQ multiplex PCR, the repertoire was profiled, and TCRdb retains in-frame clones only, with some absent. Of roughly 30,000 clones listed, 80% to 85% were seen once; the top ten hold 5% to 6.5%. Sequenced material: peripheral blood mononuclear cells, taken before any cancer treatment. All receptors derive from a man between 35 and 75 years old with stage III lung adenocarcinoma.

The rearrangement joins TRBV5-1 to TRBJ2-7, with TRBD1 matching 8 bases. The CDR3 loop spans 14 amino acids. Germline V gene data show CDR1 as SGHRS and CDR2 as YFSETQ. With 0 bases clipped from V and 5 bases from J, the junction kept 4 bases outside the gene matches. The CDR3 sequence: CASSLVTGGNEQYF. DNA for the CDR3: TGCGCCAGCAGCTTGGTAACAGGGGGGAACGAGCAGTACTTC. Combining the CDR3 with reference TRBV5-1 and TRBJ2-7 gives the whole variable domain KAGVTQTPRYLIKTRGQQVTLSCSPISGHRSVSWYQQTPGQGLQFLFEYFSETQRNKGNFPGRFSGRQFSNSRSEMNVSTLELGDSALYLCASSLVTGGNEQYFGPGTRLTVT.

V and J are TRBV6-1 and TRBJ2-3, with 14 bases fitting TRBD2. The V gene end was trimmed by 4 bases and the J gene end by 5 bases; junction bases not matched to a gene: 8. The CDR3 consists of 17 residues. CDR1 MNHNS and CDR2 SASEGT come from the germline V gene. CDR3 in DNA: TGTGCCAGCAGTGTGACTAGCGGGAGGGCCGGGGTAGATACGCAGTATTTT. It yields the protein CASSVTSGRAGVDTQYF.

This chain links TRBV29-1 with TRBJ1-2; no firm D call. Germline V gives CDR1 SQVTM, CDR2 ANQGSEA. V was shortened by 4 bases and J by 6 bases, with 6 bases between the two germline ends. The CDR3 spans 10 residues. The CDR3, as DNA: TGCAGCGTTGGAGGAGATGGCTACACCTTC. This translates into CSVGGDGYTF.

The rearrangement links TRBV10-3 to TRBJ1-6, with 7 bases aligning to TRBD1. This CDR3 has 13 residues. The germline gives CDR1 ENHRY, CDR2 SYGVKD. The ends lost 7 bases at V and 5 bases at J; junction bases unmatched: 2. DNA for the CDR3: TGTGCCATCATGGGACAGAATAATTCACCCCTCCACTTT. This encodes CAIMGQNNSPLHF.

This chain connects TRBV6-5 to TRBJ1-5, with D possibly TRBD1 on 6 matching bases. The germline gives CDR1 MNHEY, CDR2 SVGAGI. With 5 bases removed from V and 3 bases from J, the gap between germline ends came to 11 bases. The CDR3 covers 14 residues. The CDR3 nucleotides read TGTGCCAGCAGTCCCGGACAGCTCAATCAGCCCCAGCATTTT. It specifies CASSPGQLNQPQHF.

V is TRBV10-2 and J is TRBJ2-1, with D possibly matching TRBD1 (6 bases). Germline V gives CDR1 WSHSY, CDR2 SAAADI. The V and J ends lost 3 bases and 8 bases respectively, with 14 bases between them. This CDR3 spans 14 amino acids. CDR3 region: CASSDTGTKDEQFF. The DNA of the CDR3 is TGCGCCAGCAGTGATACCGGGACAAAAGATGAGCAGTTCTTC.

This sequence joins TRBV30 and TRBJ2-3; 14 bases match TRBD2. This CDR3 comprises 14 residues. Germline CDR1 and CDR2: GTSNPN and SVGIG (reference sequence). After removal of 4 bases from V and 5 bases from J, the junction contained 2 bases not matched to a gene. The CDR3 region is CAWTGTSGRDTQYF. Here the CDR3 DNA reads TGTGCCTGGACCGGGACTAGCGGGAGAGATACGCAGTATTTT.

The V gene is TRBV11-2, the J gene TRBJ2-3, with 12 bases that match TRBD2. The germline CDR1 and CDR2 sequences are SGHAT and FQNNGV. The CDR3 contains 18 residues. V shed 4 bases, J shed 10 bases, and the junction held 18 bases outside the gene matches. The DNA of the CDR3 is TGTGCCAGCAGCTCGACTAGCGGGAGTAGTCTTGAATTAGTTGCGCAGTATTTT. It specifies CASSSTSGSSLELVAQYF. The full variable domain, in which reference TRBV11-2 and TRBJ2-3 provide the parts outside the CDR3, is EAGVAQSPRYKIIEKRQSVAFWCNPISGHATLYWYQQILGQGPKLLIQFQNNGVVDDSQLPKDRFSAERLKGVDSTLKIQPAKLEDSAVYLCASSSTSGSSLELVAQYFGPGTRLTVL.

The J gene is TRBJ1-5, the V gene TRBV15; D is unresolved. The V and J ends lost 6 bases and 0 bases respectively, with 12 bases between them. The CDR3 loop spans 15 amino acids. Germline CDR1 is LNHNV and CDR2 is YYDKDF (reference sequence). The CDR3 is CATRKDRLSNQPQHF. The CDR3 DNA reads as TGTGCCACCAGGAAGGACCGCCTTAGCAATCAGCCCCAGCATTTT.

V and J are TRBV6-1 and TRBJ2-7; D gene uncertain. The ends were cut back, 4 bases at V and 0 bases at J, with 4 bases in the middle. The CDR3 is 12 amino acids. Germline V gives CDR1 MNHNS, CDR2 SASEGT. As DNA, the CDR3 is TGTGCCAGCAGTGGGACCTCCTACGAGCAGTACGTC. Its protein product is CASSGTSYEQYV.

This chain uses TRBV10-3 with TRBJ1-4; TRBD1 matches at 9 bases. V lost 4 bases, J lost 12 bases, and 9 bases stayed unmatched. Germline values: CDR1 ENHRY, CDR2 SYGVKD. The length of the CDR3 is 14 residues. The CDR3 protein is CAISGAGQGNQLFF. As DNA, the CDR3 is TGTGCCATCAGTGGTGCGGGACAGGGAAATCAACTGTTTTTT.

The V and J genes are TRBV5-4 and TRBJ2-3; the D gene is possibly TRBD2 (8 bases). The germline CDR1 and CDR2 sequences are SGHNT and YYREEE (reference sequence). Deletions cut 0 bases from V and 0 bases from J, with 14 bases between. The CDR3 totals 17 residues. DNA for the CDR3: TGTGCCAGCAGCTTGGCCGGGAGGGGGCTTAGCACAGATACGCAGTATTTT. Translation: CASSLAGRGLSTDTQYF.

This clone was observed a single time. The V call is TRBV19, the J call TRBJ1-1, with D possibly matching TRBD1 (6 bases). Germline-derived CDR1 and CDR2 are LNHDA and SQIVND (reference sequence). This CDR3 is 16 amino acids long. V lost 8 bases and J 0 bases, leaving 19 bases between the germline ends. CDR3 in DNA: TGTGCCAGTCAGGGGAGGCGGTCGGTGATGAACACTGAAGCTTTCTTT. Protein product: CASQGRRSVMNTEAFF.

This sequence joins TRBV5-1 and TRBJ2-6; D not certain. Germline-derived CDR1 and CDR2 are SGHRS and YFSETQ. The V and J ends lost 4 bases and 3 bases respectively, with 11 bases between them. The CDR3 is 15 residues long. For the CDR3, the DNA is TGCGCCAGCAGCCTGAACCCAGGTGGGGCCAACGTCCTGACTTTC. It specifies CASSLNPGGANVLTF.

This chain links TRBV2 with TRBJ1-6, with 7 nucleotides matching TRBD1. The CDR3 loop spans 14 amino acids. Trimming removed 7 bases from V and 7 bases from J; junction bases left unmatched: 7. CDR1 and CDR2 from the germline V gene are SNHLY and FYNNEI. For the CDR3, the DNA is TGTGCCAGCATCCCGGACAGGCTCAATTCACCCCTCCACTTT. Its translation is CASIPDRLNSPLHF. Together with reference TRBV2 and TRBJ1-6, the CDR3 gives the full variable domain: EPEVTQTPSHQVTQMGQEVILRCVPISNHLYFYWYRQILGQKVEFLVSFYNNEISEKSEIFDDQFSVERPDGSNFTLKIRSTKLEDSAMYFCASIPDRLNSPLHFGNGTRLTVT.

The V call is TRBV5-6, the J call TRBJ2-5; 10 bases are shared with TRBD2. CDR1 is SGHDT and CDR2 is YYEEEE in the germline V gene. The junction had 6 bases not matched to a gene; V was cut back by 3 bases and J by 4 bases. The CDR3 is 15 residues long. This CDR3 is CASSSTRLAGETQYF. CDR3 nucleotides: TGTGCCAGCAGCTCGACCCGACTAGCGGGAGAGACCCAGTACTTC.

This chain uses TRBV19 with TRBJ2-6; D possibly corresponds to TRBD1 (5 bases). There are 13 residues in the CDR3. Germline V gene data show CDR1 as LNHDA and CDR2 as SQIVND (reference sequence). The V end was cut by 3 bases, the J end by 8 bases, with 8 bases between. CDR3 DNA: TGTGCCAGTAGTATGGCAGGGACCAACGTCCTGACTTTC. This sequence encodes CASSMAGTNVLTF.

This rearrangement joins TRBV2 to TRBJ2-6; possible D gene TRBD1, 5 bases. The CDR3 length is 15 residues. Germline assignment: CDR1 SNHLY and CDR2 FYNNEI. Deletions cut 8 bases from V and 0 bases from J, with 11 bases between. CDR3 protein: CASRQPNSGANVLTF. CDR3 bases: TGTGCCAGCCGACAGCCAAACTCTGGGGCCAACGTCCTGACTTTC. The complete variable domain, with remaining parts taken from reference TRBV2 and TRBJ2-6, reads EPEVTQTPSHQVTQMGQEVILRCVPISNHLYFYWYRQILGQKVEFLVSFYNNEISEKSEIFDDQFSVERPDGSNFTLKIRSTKLEDSAMYFCASRQPNSGANVLTFGAGSRLTVL.

The chain links TRBV6-5 to TRBJ2-6, with 9 bases that match TRBD1. The CDR3 length is 16 residues. Germline V gives CDR1 MNHEY, CDR2 SVGAGI. Unmatched junction bases numbered 1, after V lost 4 bases and J lost 0 bases. The CDR3 protein is CASSSTGGSGANVLTF. DNA of the CDR3: TGTGCCAGCAGTTCGACAGGGGGCTCTGGGGCCAACGTCCTGACTTTC.

In DNA form, the CDR3 reads TGTGCCAGCAGCTTGGGAACTTACAATGAGCAGTTCTTC. Residues: CASSLGTYNEQFF. V is TRBV5-4 and J is TRBJ2-1; D not resolved. The CDR3 extends over 13 amino acids. With 0 bases removed from V and 4 bases from J, the gap between germline ends came to 5 bases. Germline-derived CDR1 and CDR2 are SGHNT and YYREEE (reference sequence). Full variable domain (missing parts from reference TRBV5-4 and TRBJ2-1): ETGVTQSPTHLIKTRGQQVTLRCSSQSGHNTVSWYQQALGQGPQFIFQYYREEENGRGNFPPRFSGLQFPNYSSELNVNALELDDSALYLCASSLGTYNEQFFGPGTRLTVL.

J is TRBJ2-2 and V is TRBV6-1, with D unresolved. V was cut by 4 bases and J by 6 bases, with 9 bases left in between. CDR1 MNHNS and CDR2 SASEGT come from the germline V gene. This CDR3 has 13 residues. Written as DNA, the CDR3 is TGTGCCAGCAGTGTTCAAGGTCCCGGGGAGCTGTTTTTT. This sequence encodes CASSVQGPGELFF.

This chain connects TRBV5-4 to TRBJ1-2, with TRBD1 identical over 9 bases. The trim removed 4 bases at V and 6 bases at J, leaving 10 bases unmatched. Germline CDR1 and CDR2: SGHNT and YYREEE (reference sequence). The CDR3 extends over 15 amino acids. The CDR3 protein is CASSPTGTGRDGYTF. The DNA for the CDR3 is TGTGCCAGCAGCCCGACCGGGACAGGGAGAGATGGCTACACCTTC.

The chain recombines TRBV28 with TRBJ1-2; 9 bases are a match to TRBD1. With V trimmed by 6 bases and J by 4 bases, 12 bases remained unmatched. Germline CDR1 and CDR2: MDHEN and SYDVKM. This CDR3 spans 16 amino acids. Here the CDR3 DNA reads TGTGCCAGCAGCGGATTCGACAGGGGGTTTAGCTATGGCTACACCTTC. Its protein is CASSGFDRGFSYGYTF.

The chain is built from TRBV5-6 and TRBJ2-1; 11 bases agree with TRBD2. The length of the CDR3 is 15 residues. Germline loops: CDR1 SGHDT, CDR2 YYEEEE. V lost 4 bases to trimming and J lost 7 bases; unmatched junction nucleotides: 7. The CDR3 nucleotides read TGTGCCAGCAGCAGAGGGACTAGCGGTTGGAATGAGCAGTTCTTC. It specifies CASSRGTSGWNEQFF.

V gene TRBV5-1 combines with J gene TRBJ2-5; TRBD1 might be the D (6 bases). This CDR3 is 14 amino acids long. The V end lost 0 bases, the J end lost 5 bases, and 11 bases lay between the germline ends. Germline assignment: CDR1 SGHRS and CDR2 YFSETQ. CDR3 coding DNA: TGCGCCAGCAGCTTGGGCAGGGGTTCGGAGACCCAGTACTTC. It is translated as CASSLGRGSETQYF.

The rearrangement uses TRBV6-5 and TRBJ1-5; D possibly corresponds to TRBD1 (5 bases). The CDR3 contains 14 residues. V was shortened by 2 bases and J by 7 bases, with 12 bases between the two germline ends. Per germline, CDR1 MNHEY and CDR2 SVGAGI. This chain's CDR3 is CASSYGRTSQPQHF. CDR3 DNA: TGTGCCAGCAGTTACGGCAGGACAAGCCAGCCCCAGCATTTT.